This is a list of T cell receptor beta chains from one sample in a study of blood T cell repertoires in COVID-19. TCRdb keeps only in-frame clones here, not all; method: immunoSEQ multiplex PCR. The sample lists about 240,000 clones, 86% occurring once. Specimen: peripheral blood. The receptors derive from a man in his sixties with acute or convalescent COVID-19. Each CDR3 is given with its conserved first and last residue. D genes are given only for firm matches. Clone size is shown for a subset of rows, as once, few, many or a class of expanded clone.

>NA|NA|TRBV4-3|13|TRBJ2-2
CASSQSEAGELFF
TGCGCCAGCAGCCAAAGCGAGGCCGGGGAGCTGTTTTTT
>NA|NA|TRBV5-6|16|TRBJ1-1
CASSLVGGPGGTEAFF
TGTGCCAGCAGCTTGGTTGGGGGGCCGGGAGGCACTGAAGCTTTCTTT
>TRBD2|NA|TRBV30|14|TRBJ2-1
CAWSLAGAYNEQFF
TGTGCCTGGAGCCTAGCGGGGGCCTACAATGAGCAGTTCTTC
>NA|NA|TRBV30|11|TRBJ2-7
CAWSKRTEQYF
TGTGCCTGGAGTAAACGGACTGAGCAGTACTTC
>TRBD1|NA|TRBV24-1|14|TRBJ1-2
CATSDLDRGYGYTF
TGTGCCACCAGTGATTTGGACAGGGGATATGGCTACACCTTC
>TRBD1|NA|TRBV5-1|14|TRBJ1-1
CASSSPDRGIEAFF
TGCGCCAGCAGCTCTCCGGACAGGGGTATTGAAGCTTTCTTT
>NA|NA|TRBV7-2|14|TRBJ2-2
CASQGPGNTGELFF
TGTGCCAGCCAAGGGCCGGGAAACACCGGGGAGCTGTTTTTT
>TRBD2|NA|TRBV7-9|19|TRBJ2-5
CASSFLVRVTSGFQETQYF
TGTGCCAGCAGCTTCTTAGTTAGGGTGACTAGCGGGTTTCAAGAGACCCAGTACTTC
>TRBD2|NA|TRBV2|15|TRBJ2-7
CASARSPSGRREQYF
TGTGCCAGCGCCCGGTCGCCTAGCGGGAGGCGTGAGCAGTACTTC
>NA|NA|TRBV18|15|TRBJ1-4
CASSPGSAGDEKLFF
TGTGCCAGCTCACCAGGGTCGGCAGGGGATGAAAAACTGTTTTTT
>NA|few|TRBV6-5|14|TRBJ1-2
CASSYMGARDGYTF
TGTGCCAGCAGTTACATGGGGGCGCGAGATGGCTACACCTTC
>TRBD1|NA|TRBV6-1|14|TRBJ1-2
CASSEVAGGLGYTF
TGTGCCAGCAGTGAAGTTGCAGGGGGCCTGGGCTACACCTTC
>TRBD2|once|TRBV9|17|TRBJ2-5
CASSVVGLAGVGETQYF
TGTGCCAGCAGCGTAGTAGGTCTAGCGGGAGTGGGAGAGACCCAGTACTTC
>TRBD1|NA|TRBV5-4|15|TRBJ1-2
CASSPPGQASYGYTF
TGTGCCAGCAGCCCGCCGGGACAGGCGTCATATGGCTACACCTTC
>TRBD1|few|TRBV10-1|17|TRBJ1-2
CASTQPPTGTSNYGYTF
TGCGCCAGCACCCAACCCCCGACAGGGACTAGTAACTATGGCTACACCTTC
>NA|NA|TRBV5-1|13|TRBJ2-5
CASSLGASETQYF
TGCGCCAGCAGCTTGGGGGCGTCAGAGACCCAGTACTTC
>TRBD2|NA|TRBV28|15|TRBJ2-1
CASSPGLAGVREQFF
TGTGCCAGCAGCCCCGGACTAGCGGGAGTTCGTGAGCAGTTCTTC
>NA|NA|TRBV5-1|12|TRBJ1-1
CASSLDQGETFF
TGCGCCAGCAGCTTGGATCAGGGTGAAACTTTCTTT
>NA|few|TRBV3-1/TRBV3-2|15|TRBJ1-5
CASSRGGYSNQPQHF
TGTGCCAGCAGCAGGGGGGGGTATAGCAATCAGCCCCAGCATTTT
>NA|NA|TRBV7-8|15|TRBJ1-2
CASSRPGRAGDGYTF
TGTGCCAGCAGCCGTCCCGGGAGGGCAGGGGATGGCTACACCTTC
>NA|few|TRBV12-3/TRBV12-4|11|TRBJ1-2
CASGGSYGYTF
TGTGCCAGTGGGGGGAGCTATGGCTACACCTTC
>NA|NA|TRBV28|15|TRBJ2-7
CASSLLSRSPYEQYF
TGTGCCAGCAGTTTATTAAGCCGTTCACCCTACGAGCAGTACTTC
>TRBD2|NA|TRBV12-5|18|TRBJ2-2
CASGLGTSGNLPAGELFF
TGTGCTAGTGGTCTCGGGACTAGCGGCAACTTACCGGCCGGGGAGCTGTTTTTT
>NA|NA|TRBV6-5|13|TRBJ1-5
CASSQAGLKPQHF
TGTGCCAGCAGCCAGGCAGGGCTGAAGCCCCAGCATTTT
>NA|NA|TRBV3-1/TRBV3-2|13|TRBJ1-1
CASSQVQGTEAFF
TGTGCCAGCAGCCAAGTACAGGGCACTGAAGCTTTCTTT
>TRBD1|NA|TRBV7-8|14|TRBJ1-2
CASSLGQGQAGYTF
TGTGCCAGCAGCTTAGGTCAGGGACAGGCTGGCTACACCTTC